This TCR beta chain was sequenced during a study of T cells in women clearing cervical HPV infection. V lost 8 bases and J lost 6, with 10 bases in between. The germline gives CDR1 LNHDA, CDR2 SQIVND (reference sequence). The CDR3 sequence is 11 residues long. A word on this clone: The CDR3 end is not reached by the read, which stops 3 residues before it; the germline J gene fills it in.

Method: immunoSEQ multiplex PCR; TCRdb's copy keeps in-frame clones and lacks some. The table counts tens of thousands of clones; 1.4% lies in the top ten. Sequencing was performed on blood buffy coat. The chain joins TRBV19 to TRBJ1-2; D unresolved. The TCR comes from a woman between 18 and 70 years old with a cervical HPV16 infection that either progressed to CIN3+ or cleared (not recorded which). The covered CDR3 bases are TGTGCCAGTGGAAAGGGTCATGGC. Translation gives CASGKGHG. The full CDR3 is CASGKGHGYTF.